The 18 T cell receptor beta chains in this list originate from one sample, sequenced in a study of blood T cell repertoires in COVID-19. TCRdb keeps only in-frame clones here, not all; method: immunoSEQ multiplex PCR. The sample lists roughly 35,000 clones; about 89% were seen once. The sequencing input was peripheral blood. These receptors all come from a human donor in a cohort sampled during active COVID-19.

This clone has more than one count but fewer than ten. The chain joins TRBV19 to TRBJ1-5, with 7 positions matching TRBD1. V was pared by 8 bases and J by 4 bases, with 8 bases of the junction left unmatched. Germline CDR1 and CDR2: LNHDA and SQIVND (reference sequence). The length of the CDR3 is 14 residues. The CDR3 loop is CASQQGFGNQPQHF. CDR3 sequence (DNA): TGTGCCAGTCAACAGGGGTTCGGGAATCAGCCCCAGCATTTT.

The rearrangement uses TRBV15 and TRBJ2-3; 7 positions agree with TRBD2. V lost 1 base to trimming and J lost 0 bases; unmatched junction nucleotides: 4. The CDR3 extends over 16 amino acids. Per germline, CDR1 LNHNV and CDR2 YYDKDF (reference sequence). The CDR3 DNA is TGTGCCACCAGCAGAGGTCCGGGGGGAAGCACAGATACGCAGTATTTT. Its protein product is CATSRGPGGSTDTQYF.

V is TRBV28 and J is TRBJ1-2, with 8 bases that match TRBD1. Germline CDR1 reads MDHEN; CDR2 reads SYDVKM. V shed 11 bases and J 3 bases; nucleotides not matched to a gene: 8. There are 13 residues in the CDR3. CDR3 nucleotides: TGTGCCGCTACAGGGGGGACAGACTATGGCTACACCTTC. Translation gives CAATGGTDYGYTF.

This clone showed up just a few times. DNA for the CDR3: TGTGCCAGCAGCGCACAGGGAGTTGATTCACCCCTCCACTTT. It codes for CASSAQGVDSPLHF. This rearrangement joins TRBV9 to TRBJ1-6; possible D gene TRBD1, 6 bases. Trimming cost V 3 bases and J 8 bases, with 12 bases left between them. The CDR3 runs 14 residues. Per germline, CDR1 SGDLS and CDR2 YYNGEE.

This clone showed up just a few times. This chain connects TRBV6-5 to TRBJ1-1; TRBD1 matches 7 bases. J gave up 0 bases and V 5 bases, and 3 bases lay outside the gene matches. This CDR3 is built from 14 residues. Germline-derived CDR1 and CDR2 are MNHEY and SVGAGI. CDR3 sequence: CASSLGGMNTEAFF. The CDR3 nucleotides are TGTGCCAGCAGTCTAGGGGGCATGAACACTGAAGCTTTCTTT.

This clone came up once. One junction end does not reproduce the germline sequence, and a read error may be involved. The gene calls are TRBV4-1 and TRBJ2-2, with 9 bases matching TRBD1. The CDR3 is 16 residues long. The germline CDR1 and CDR2 sequences are MGHRA and YSYEKL. The CDR3 DNA is TGCGCCAGCAGCCGAGTTGGACAGGGGAACGCCGGGGAGCTGTTTTTT. Amino acids: CASSRVGQGNAGELFF.

V gene TRBV25-1 combines with J gene TRBJ2-5, with 8 positions matching TRBD2. The CDR3 has 15 amino acids. V trimming: 6 bases; J trimming: 2 bases; junction bases outside the gene matches: 8. Per the germline V gene, CDR1 is MGHDK and CDR2 is SYGVNS. For the CDR3, the DNA is TGTGCCAGCAGCGATGGGGGACTAGGTCAAGAGACCCAGTACTTC. Protein: CASSDGGLGQETQYF.

The V call is TRBV5-4, the J call TRBJ1-2; 9 bases are shared with TRBD1. CDR1 is SGHNT, CDR2 YYREEE, per germline (reference sequence). Trimming cost V 4 bases and J 4 bases; bases outside gene matches: 8. This CDR3 region has 15 residues. CDR3 residues: CASSPSQGAGYGYTF. The CDR3 region has the DNA TGTGCCAGCAGCCCGTCACAGGGGGCGGGCTATGGCTACACCTTC.

The CDR3 here is CASSRQSQTSGANVLTF. For the CDR3, the DNA is TGTGCCAGCAGCCGACAATCACAGACCTCTGGGGCCAACGTCCTGACTTTC. This sequence joins TRBV7-9 and TRBJ2-6; D remains unclear. Germline values: CDR1 SEHNR, CDR2 FQNEAQ (reference sequence). With 5 bases removed from V and 0 bases from J, the gap between germline ends came to 14 bases. The CDR3 has 17 residues.

This clone was counted only a few times. V is TRBV19 and J is TRBJ1-2; maybe TRBD1 (6 bases). CDR1 is LNHDA, CDR2 SQIVND, per germline (reference sequence). The CDR3 sequence is 11 residues long. Trimming left V 6 bases short and J 5 bases short, with 7 bases between. CDR3 region: CASSGQYGYTF. CDR3 in DNA: TGTGCCAGTAGCGGACAGTATGGCTACACCTTC. The entire variable domain, with the rest obtained from reference TRBV19 and TRBJ1-2, is as follows: DGGITQSPKYLFRKEGQNVTLSCEQNLNHDAMYWYRQDPGQGLRLIYYSQIVNDFQKGDIAEGYSVSREKKESFPLTVTSAQKNPTAFYLCASSGQYGYTFGSGTRLTVV.

The chain links TRBV5-6 to TRBJ1-5; D possibly corresponds to TRBD1 (6 bases). CDR1 and CDR2 from the germline V gene are SGHDT and YYEEEE. Between the trimmed V and J ends, which lost 3 bases and 3 bases, there was a span of 10 bases. The CDR3 runs 14 residues. CDR3 coding DNA: TGTGCCAGCAGCTCACAGGGTATCAATCAGCCCCAGCATTTT. Translated: CASSSQGINQPQHF.

On this clone itself: The identical CDR3 is also encoded by other nucleotide sequences in the sample. The chain carries TRBV29-1 and TRBJ2-2; the D gene is possibly TRBD1 (6 bases). This CDR3 has 13 amino acids. Trimming took 3 bases from V and 4 from J, leaving 9 bases between them. Germline loops: CDR1 SQVTM, CDR2 ANQGSEA. CDR3: CSVEGAGTGELFF. In nucleotides, the CDR3 is TGCAGCGTTGAGGGGGCCGGCACCGGGGAGCTGTTTTTT.

This clone was detected only once. This chain uses TRBV2 with TRBJ1-5, with D unclear. Germline V lookup: CDR1 SNHLY, CDR2 FYNNEI. Trimming shortened V by 6 bases and J by 4 bases, and 16 bases separated the two germline ends. The CDR3 is made up of 15 amino acids. In nucleotides, the CDR3 is TGTGCCAGCAGCCTACATTTCGCGGGGAATCAGCCCCAGCATTTT. Its protein is CASSLHFAGNQPQHF.

The gene calls are TRBV5-5 and TRBJ2-6, with 8 nucleotides matching TRBD1. V dropped 4 bases and J dropped 0; count of bases not matched to a gene: 9. This CDR3 contains 18 residues. CDR1 and CDR2 from the germline V gene are SGHKS and YYEKEE (reference sequence). CDR3 DNA: TGTGCCAGCAGCGCACACAGGGGGGACAGCTCTGGGGCCAACGTCCTGACTTTC. This translates into CASSAHRGDSSGANVLTF.

The chain is built from TRBV18 and TRBJ2-7, with 8 bases matching TRBD2. J was trimmed by 1 base and V by 6 bases; bases with no gene match: 5. Germline lookup yields CDR1 KGHSH and CDR2 LQKENI. CDR3 length: 14 amino acids. CDR3 DNA sequence: TGTGCCAGCTCCCGGGAGGGGTCGTCCTACGAGCAGTACTTC. As protein: CASSREGSSYEQYF.

CDR3: CATKGWDRYEQYF. The DNA for the CDR3 is TGTGCCACCAAAGGGTGGGACAGGTACGAGCAGTACTTC. J is TRBJ2-7 and V is TRBV19, with 8 bases lining up with TRBD1. Losses at the gene ends were 10 bases for V and 4 bases for J; bases not matched to a gene: 9. The CDR3 covers 13 residues. Germline V gene data show CDR1 as LNHDA and CDR2 as SQIVND (reference sequence). Looking up the rest from reference TRBV19 and TRBJ2-7 gives the full variable domain: DGGITQSPKYLFRKEGQNVTLSCEQNLNHDAMYWYRQDPGQGLRLIYYSQIVNDFQKGDIAEGYSVSREKKESFPLTVTSAQKNPTAFYLCATKGWDRYEQYFGPGTRLTVT.

This sequence joins TRBV3-1 (or the pseudogene TRBV3-2) and TRBJ1-2; 10 bases agree with TRBD1. Germline CDR1 reads LGHDT; CDR2 reads YNNKEL (reference sequence). V shed 4 bases, J shed 8 bases, and the junction held 4 bases outside the gene matches. The CDR3 sequence is 13 residues long. The CDR3, as DNA: TGTGCCAGCAGCCGCGGACAGGGGGAAGGCTACACCTTC. Amino acids: CASSRGQGEGYTF.

The chain combines TRBV24-1 with TRBJ2-2, with TRBD1 matching 7 bases. The CDR3 spans 16 residues. Germline values: CDR1 KGHDR, CDR2 SFDVKD. After removal of 4 bases from V and 4 bases from J, the junction contained 8 bases not matched to a gene. CDR3 in amino acids: CATSEYNRGSTGELFF. Here the CDR3 DNA reads TGTGCCACCAGTGAATATAACAGGGGCAGCACCGGGGAGCTGTTTTTT.